The T cell receptor (beta chain) under discussion was sequenced for a study of graft-versus-host responses after intestinal transplantation. Some clones are missing from TCRdb's copy, which holds only in-frame ones; the method was immunoSEQ multiplex PCR. The table shows under 150,000 clones, with 85% to 95% occurring only once. Trimming removed 3 bases at V and 2 bases at J, with 13 bases between. Germline V gene lookup returns CDR1 MNHEY and CDR2 SMNVEV (reference sequence). The CDR3 runs 15 residues. Turning to this clone: Its antigen remains unidentified.

The sample here was unstimulated CD8+ T cells sorted from spleen or lymph node cells, taken before intestinal transplant. This clonotype was obtained from a human donor who received an intestinal transplant. The chain joins TRBV27 to TRBJ1-1; no clear D. The CDR3 DNA sequence: TGTGCCAGCAGTTTGTGGGGTGGTGGAAACACTGAAGCTTTCTTT. Its protein is CASSLWGGGNTEAFF.